This T cell receptor (beta chain) was retrieved from a study of identical twins (dated by TCRdb to about 2016). For context, the study as a whole: To test whether fetal clonotypes persist, this study deep-sequenced TCR alpha and beta repertoires from monozygotic twins, from unrelated adults of various ages, and from cord blood. To rule out contamination, the twin experiments were replicated at different times with different library preparation protocols.

This clonotype was observed many times. Its antigen is unknown. Base quality data are lacking; no much larger clone is found one base away. The library was generated by 5' RACE. Sequencing took place on an Illumina HiSeq 2000. A universal primer binding site was added through template switching, and the final cDNA carried a unique molecular identifier so that TCR cDNA molecules could be counted accurately. Specific primers in the conserved constant-segment region were used to synthesize first-strand cDNA for the TCR alpha and beta chains. To control for contamination, every cDNA library was double barcoded, receiving both a SMART-Mk sample barcode and Illumina barcodes. Two successive PCR steps introduced TruSeq adapter sequences along with Illumina sample barcodes. The TCR alpha and beta cDNA libraries were sequenced on the Illumina HiSeq platform using custom primers. Concerning the study's data processing: MiGEC was used to process raw reads and extract unique molecular identifiers, and MiXCR was used to find CDR3 positions. Recombination models were inferred per individual with the repgenHMM and IGoR tools using an EM algorithm. Shared clonotypes were analyzed with the tcR package in R, and sharing was normalized by the product of cloneset sizes. To study raw recombination without the effects of thymic and clonal selection, out-of-frame nonproductive sequences were analyzed. TCRdb reprocessed the public reads (quality trimming at Q25 with fastp, clone calling with MiXCR) and kept in-frame beta chains. Each CDR3 protein appears once, grouped with its most common genes and DNA. These V and J calls are TCRdb output, not the study's own analysis. The sample table contains 130,000 to 150,000 distinct CDR3 sequences; only one count was recorded for roughly 3.5% of them. The ten largest clones capture about 7.8% of the sample.

Every donor in the study was a healthy Caucasian. Miltenyi CD45RO+ enrichment and human naive T-cell isolation kits were used to isolate memory (CD45RO+) and naive T cells from PBMC. V is cut by 5 bases and J by 0 bases, and the space between the germline ends is 8 bases. There are 14 amino acids in the CDR3, from cysteine to phenylalanine inclusive. Only the CDR3 region is kept as DNA, spanning 42 bases read in frame from base 1. CDR1 SGHAT and CDR2 FQNNGV are derived from the germline V gene. Paper-wide results and their limitations: Out-of-frame TCR alpha sequences shared between twins showed an excess of low generation-probability sequences compared with coincidental sharing between unrelated individuals. Zero-insertion analyses could be partly confounded by invariant T cells such as MAIT and iNKT, though diverse VJ usage argued against such confounding for most clonotypes. Conclusions relied on cross-sectional statistical analysis, since the same donors could not be followed over many years. In monozygotic twins, out-of-frame TCR alpha sharing was systematically underestimated by recombination models, although the models agreed with sharing between unrelated individuals. Fewer insertions were carried by abundant cord blood beta clonotypes, a similar but weaker trend appeared in young adult naive repertoires, and no such trend appeared in memory repertoires. A weaker excess of twin sharing was found in beta out-of-frame sequences because the signal-to-noise ratio was lowered by fewer shared sequences.

The chain uses TRBV11-2 and TRBJ1-3; confidence is insufficient to name the D gene. This TCR came from a man aged 18 to 29 in good health. Sequencing was performed on memory T cells sorted from blood. The cell subset or site label here, explained by the study, means: CD45RO+ enriched T cells. The CDR3 reads as follows: CASSPPPSGNTIYF. At the DNA level, the sequence is TGTGCCAGCAGCCCCCCCCCCTCTGGAAACACCATATATTTT.